A selection of T cell receptor beta chains follows, all from one sample in a study of T cell responses to AZD1222 COVID-19 vaccine. Produced via immunoSEQ multiplex PCR; TCRdb's table is partial and in-frame only. Found here are about 140,000 clones, about 92% of them singletons; the top ten hold about 3%. The sample was peripheral blood, taken on day 0 of AZD1222 vaccination. These receptors originate from an adult in good health. The CDR3 runs from the conserved cysteine through the conserved F or W. The order of the fields is V gene, J gene, D gene, clone size, CDR3 protein, CDR3 DNA. A D gene is named only where the DNA matches it firmly. Clone size is given for some rows only: seen once, a few or many times, or a class if the clone is expanded.

v_gene: TRBV6-5; j_gene: TRBJ2-1; d_gene: TRBD2; abundance: .; CDR3aa: CASTRGTSGGEQFF; CDR3nt: TGTGCCAGCACCAGGGGCACTAGCGGAGGGGAGCAGTTCTTC
v_gene: TRBV14; j_gene: TRBJ1-3; d_gene: .; abundance: once; CDR3aa: CASSQALSGNTIYF; CDR3nt: TGTGCCAGCAGCCAAGCACTATCCGGAAACACCATATATTTT
v_gene: TRBV21-1; j_gene: TRBJ1-1; d_gene: .; abundance: .; CDR3aa: CASSPGAFF; CDR3nt: TGTGCCAGCAGCCCAGGGGCTTTCTTT
v_gene: TRBV2; j_gene: TRBJ2-5; d_gene: .; abundance: .; CDR3aa: CASVAPKETQYF; CDR3nt: TGTGCCAGCGTAGCACCAAAAGAGACCCAGTACTTC
v_gene: TRBV7-3; j_gene: TRBJ2-3; d_gene: .; abundance: .; CDR3aa: CASSQNRIRASGADTQYF; CDR3nt: TGTGCCAGCAGTCAGAACAGGATCCGGGCCTCGGGGGCGGATACGCAGTATTTT
v_gene: TRBV24-1; j_gene: TRBJ1-1; d_gene: .; abundance: .; CDR3aa: CATSDPQGQAFF; CDR3nt: TGTGCCACCAGTGACCCTCAGGGGCAAGCTTTCTTT
v_gene: TRBV19; j_gene: TRBJ2-3; d_gene: TRBD2; abundance: .; CDR3aa: CASSRRTSGSADTQYF; CDR3nt: TGTGCCAGTAGTCGGCGGACTAGCGGGAGTGCAGATACGCAGTATTTT
v_gene: TRBV5-5; j_gene: TRBJ1-4; d_gene: .; abundance: .; CDR3aa: CASSYGPAGSTNEKLFF; CDR3nt: TGTGCCAGCAGCTACGGGCCCGCCGGCTCAACTAATGAAAAACTGTTTTTT
v_gene: TRBV3-1/TRBV3-2; j_gene: TRBJ1-5; d_gene: TRBD1; abundance: .; CDR3aa: CASSHTGGSNQPQHF; CDR3nt: TGTGCCAGCAGCCATACAGGGGGAAGCAATCAGCCCCAGCATTTT
v_gene: TRBV18; j_gene: TRBJ1-2; d_gene: TRBD1; abundance: .; CDR3aa: CASSPLQIEDRGVYGYTF; CDR3nt: TGTGCCAGCTCACCACTACAGATCGAGGACAGGGGAGTCTATGGCTACACCTTC
v_gene: TRBV5-4; j_gene: TRBJ2-3; d_gene: TRBD2; abundance: .; CDR3aa: CASSLVLAGADTQYF; CDR3nt: TGTGCCAGCAGCTTGGTTCTAGCGGGGGCAGATACGCAGTATTTT
v_gene: TRBV6-5; j_gene: TRBJ2-7; d_gene: .; abundance: few; CDR3aa: CASSTQRHEQYF; CDR3nt: TGTGCCAGCAGTACCCAGCGCCACGAGCAGTACTTC
v_gene: TRBV7-9; j_gene: TRBJ2-7; d_gene: TRBD2; abundance: .; CDR3aa: CASSSTLAGGYEQYF; CDR3nt: TGTGCCAGCAGCTCTACTTTAGCGGGAGGGTACGAGCAGTACTTC
v_gene: TRBV29-1; j_gene: TRBJ2-1; d_gene: .; abundance: .; CDR3aa: CSVEGQGTFF; CDR3nt: TGCAGCGTTGAAGGGCAGGGCACGTTCTTC
v_gene: TRBV27; j_gene: TRBJ2-1; d_gene: TRBD2; abundance: .; CDR3aa: CASRPGPALADYNEQFF; CDR3nt: TGTGCCAGCAGGCCCGGGCCCGCGCTAGCGGATTACAATGAGCAGTTCTTC
v_gene: TRBV30; j_gene: TRBJ1-4; d_gene: .; abundance: .; CDR3aa: CAWSVVGREKLFF; CDR3nt: TGTGCCTGGAGTGTTGTAGGGCGTGAAAAACTGTTTTTT
v_gene: TRBV19; j_gene: TRBJ2-2; d_gene: .; abundance: .; CDR3aa: CASSGARFSNTGELFF; CDR3nt: TGTGCCAGTAGTGGGGCCAGGTTTTCGAACACCGGGGAGCTGTTTTTT
v_gene: TRBV5-4; j_gene: TRBJ2-7; d_gene: TRBD2; abundance: .; CDR3aa: CASSLEREVYEQYF; CDR3nt: TGTGCCAGCAGCTTAGAGCGGGAGGTCTACGAGCAGTACTTC
v_gene: TRBV12-3/TRBV12-4; j_gene: TRBJ2-6; d_gene: .; abundance: .; CDR3aa: CASTFSGANVLTF; CDR3nt: TGTGCCAGCACCTTCTCTGGGGCCAACGTCCTGACTTTC
v_gene: TRBV6-6; j_gene: TRBJ1-5; d_gene: .; abundance: .; CDR3aa: CASRRTDNQPQHF; CDR3nt: TGTGCCAGCAGACGGACAGACAATCAGCCCCAGCATTTT
v_gene: TRBV6-5; j_gene: TRBJ2-1; d_gene: .; abundance: .; CDR3aa: CASRGQVGNEQFF; CDR3nt: TGTGCCAGCAGGGGGCAGGTGGGCAATGAGCAGTTCTTC
v_gene: TRBV28; j_gene: TRBJ2-7; d_gene: TRBD2; abundance: .; CDR3aa: CASSPGLAVPYEQYF; CDR3nt: TGTGCCAGCAGCCCGGGACTAGCGGTTCCCTACGAGCAGTACTTC
v_gene: TRBV7-8; j_gene: TRBJ2-1; d_gene: TRBD2; abundance: .; CDR3aa: CASGGLAGVNEQFF; CDR3nt: TGTGCCAGCGGAGGACTAGCGGGAGTCAATGAGCAGTTCTTC
v_gene: TRBV28; j_gene: TRBJ1-2; d_gene: .; abundance: .; CDR3aa: CASSPPGASGYGYTF; CDR3nt: TGTGCCAGCAGTCCTCCAGGGGCGAGTGGCTATGGCTACACCTTC
v_gene: TRBV3-1/TRBV3-2; j_gene: TRBJ2-7; d_gene: TRBD2; abundance: .; CDR3aa: CASSLWTSNDEQYF; CDR3nt: TGTGCCAGCAGCCTTTGGACTAGCAATGACGAGCAGTACTTC
v_gene: TRBV5-6; j_gene: TRBJ1-2; d_gene: TRBD1; abundance: .; CDR3aa: CASSLDWTGDGYTF; CDR3nt: TGTGCCAGCAGCTTGGACTGGACAGGGGATGGCTACACCTTC
v_gene: TRBV5-1; j_gene: TRBJ2-7; d_gene: TRBD2; abundance: .; CDR3aa: CASSFGLAGQSYEQYF; CDR3nt: TGCGCCAGCAGCTTTGGACTAGCGGGACAGAGCTACGAGCAGTACTTC
v_gene: TRBV19; j_gene: TRBJ1-2; d_gene: .; abundance: .; CDR3aa: CASSMSGPHGYTF; CDR3nt: TGTGCCAGTAGTATGTCAGGGCCCCATGGCTACACCTTC
v_gene: TRBV3-1/TRBV3-2; j_gene: TRBJ1-2; d_gene: .; abundance: once; CDR3aa: CASSQRAVHGYTF; CDR3nt: TGTGCCAGCAGCCAAAGAGCAGTTCATGGCTACACCTTC
v_gene: TRBV9; j_gene: TRBJ1-1; d_gene: TRBD1; abundance: .; CDR3aa: CASSSRTGSLSEAFF; CDR3nt: TGTGCCAGCAGCTCTCGGACAGGGAGTTTGTCTGAAGCTTTCTTT
v_gene: TRBV7-2; j_gene: TRBJ1-5; d_gene: TRBD1; abundance: .; CDR3aa: CASSPGTGAANRQPQHF; CDR3nt: TGTGCCAGCAGCCCAGGAACAGGGGCCGCCAATAGGCAGCCCCAGCATTTT
v_gene: TRBV15; j_gene: TRBJ2-7; d_gene: .; abundance: .; CDR3aa: CATSGREQPYEQYF; CDR3nt: TGTGCCACCAGCGGACGGGAGCAGCCCTACGAGCAGTACTTC
v_gene: TRBV9; j_gene: TRBJ2-1; d_gene: .; abundance: .; CDR3aa: CASSVTGLSYNEQFF; CDR3nt: TGTGCCAGCAGCGTTACAGGCCTCTCCTACAATGAGCAGTTCTTC
v_gene: TRBV10-3; j_gene: TRBJ2-7; d_gene: .; abundance: once; CDR3aa: CAISDLPRGQGSSYEQYF; CDR3nt: TGTGCCATCAGTGACCTACCCCGAGGTCAGGGAAGCTCCTACGAGCAGTACTTC
v_gene: TRBV7-6; j_gene: TRBJ1-4; d_gene: .; abundance: .; CDR3aa: CASSAPRGWANEKLFF; CDR3nt: TGTGCCAGCAGCGCTCCCAGGGGATGGGCTAATGAAAAACTGTTTTTT
v_gene: TRBV29-1; j_gene: TRBJ1-5; d_gene: .; abundance: .; CDR3aa: CSVGQATSNQPQHF; CDR3nt: TGCAGCGTTGGACAGGCGACTAGCAATCAGCCCCAGCATTTT
v_gene: TRBV7-2; j_gene: TRBJ2-1; d_gene: .; abundance: .; CDR3aa: CASSLGAGAHNEQFF; CDR3nt: TGTGCCAGCAGCTTAGGGGCGGGGGCCCACAATGAGCAGTTCTTC
v_gene: TRBV11-3; j_gene: TRBJ2-2; d_gene: .; abundance: .; CDR3aa: CASSSPNTGELFF; CDR3nt: TGTGCCAGCAGCTCGCCGAACACTGGGGAGCTGTTTTTT